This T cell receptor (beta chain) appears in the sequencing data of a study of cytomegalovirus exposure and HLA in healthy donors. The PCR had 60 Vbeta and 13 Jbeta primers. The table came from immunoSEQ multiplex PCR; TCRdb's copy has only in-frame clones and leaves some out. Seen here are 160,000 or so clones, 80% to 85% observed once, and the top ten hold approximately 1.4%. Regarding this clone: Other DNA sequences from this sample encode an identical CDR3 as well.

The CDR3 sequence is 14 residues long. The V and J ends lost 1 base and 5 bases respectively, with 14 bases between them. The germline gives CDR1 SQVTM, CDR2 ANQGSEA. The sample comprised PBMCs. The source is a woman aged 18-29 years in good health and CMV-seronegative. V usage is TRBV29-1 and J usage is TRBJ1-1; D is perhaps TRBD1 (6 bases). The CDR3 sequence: CSVEANRDLTEAFF. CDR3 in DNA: TGCAGCGTTGAAGCAAACAGGGATTTAACTGAAGCTTTCTTT. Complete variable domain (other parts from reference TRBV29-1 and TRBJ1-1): SAVISQKPSRDICQRGTSLTIQCQVDSQVTMMFWYRQQPGQSLTLIATANQGSEATYESGFVIDKFPISRPNLTFSTLTVSNMSPEDSSIYLCSVEANRDLTEAFFGQGTRLTVV.